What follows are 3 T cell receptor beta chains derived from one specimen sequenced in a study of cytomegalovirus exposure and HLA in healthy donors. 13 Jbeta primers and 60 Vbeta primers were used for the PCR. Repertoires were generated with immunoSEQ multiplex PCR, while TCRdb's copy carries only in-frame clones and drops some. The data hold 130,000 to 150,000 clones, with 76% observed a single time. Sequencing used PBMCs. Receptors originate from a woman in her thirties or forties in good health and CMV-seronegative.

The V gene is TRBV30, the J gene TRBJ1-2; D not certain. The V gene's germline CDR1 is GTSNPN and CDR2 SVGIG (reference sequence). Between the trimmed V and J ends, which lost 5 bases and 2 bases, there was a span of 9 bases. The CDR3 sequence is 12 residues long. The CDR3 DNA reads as TGTGCCTGGGCCCCAGGAAACTATGGCTACACCTTC. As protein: CAWAPGNYGYTF.

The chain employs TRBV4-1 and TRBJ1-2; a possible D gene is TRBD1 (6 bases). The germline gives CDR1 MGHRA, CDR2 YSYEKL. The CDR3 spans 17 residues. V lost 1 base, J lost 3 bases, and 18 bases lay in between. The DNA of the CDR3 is TGCGCCAGCAGCCAAGGATCCGGGACATGGATTGACTATGGCTACACCTTC. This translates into CASSQGSGTWIDYGYTF.

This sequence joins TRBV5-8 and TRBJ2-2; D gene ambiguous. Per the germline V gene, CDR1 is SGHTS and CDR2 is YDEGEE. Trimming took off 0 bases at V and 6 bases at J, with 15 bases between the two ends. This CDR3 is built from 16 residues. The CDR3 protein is CASSLESARWAGELFF. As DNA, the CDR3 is TGTGCCAGCAGCTTGGAGTCGGCTAGGTGGGCCGGGGAGCTGTTTTTT. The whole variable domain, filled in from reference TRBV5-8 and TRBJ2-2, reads EAGVTQSPTHLIKTRGQQATLRCSPISGHTSVYWYQQALGLGLQFLLWYDEGEERNRGNFPPRFSGRQFPNYSSELNVNALELEDSALYLCASSLESARWAGELFFGEGSRLTVL.